Listed below are T cell receptor beta chains from one sample, sequenced in a study of cytomegalovirus exposure and HLA in healthy donors. Sequenced by immunoSEQ multiplex PCR; TCRdb stores in-frame clones only, minus some. The sample gives about 180,000 clones, approximately 84% of which show up once; 4% to 6% is in the top ten. The source material was PBMCs. The source of these receptors is a girl aged 10 to 17 in good health and CMV-seropositive. Both conserved end residues are part of each CDR3. The D gene is left open where the match is weak. The size entry is marked missing in some rows and otherwise reads once, few, many or a size class.

V: TRBV19
size: NA
D: NA
J: TRBJ2-2
DNA: TGTGCCAGTAGTATTCCAGGCGGGGAGCTGTTTTTT
CDR3: CASSIPGGELFF

V: TRBV5-1
size: NA
D: TRBD1
J: TRBJ2-3
DNA: TGCGCCAGCAGCCTTAACCGGGACAGGGTCACAGATACGCAGTATTTT
CDR3: CASSLNRDRVTDTQYF

V: TRBV7-8
size: NA
D: TRBD1
J: TRBJ2-2
DNA: TGTGCCAGCAGATACAGGGGGTCGAACACCGGGGAGCTGTTTTTT
CDR3: CASRYRGSNTGELFF

V: TRBV18
size: NA
D: NA
J: TRBJ1-2
DNA: TGTGCCAGCTCACTGTCCGCAGGGTCGGATGGCTACACCTTC
CDR3: CASSLSAGSDGYTF

V: TRBV10-1
size: once
D: TRBD1
J: TRBJ1-1
DNA: TGCGCCAGGGGGACAGGGAACACTGAAGCTTTCTTT
CDR3: CARGTGNTEAFF

V: TRBV29-1
size: once
D: NA
J: TRBJ1-1
DNA: TGCAGCGTTGAGGCCCGGACCGTACTAGACACTGAAGCTTTCTTT
CDR3: CSVEARTVLDTEAFF

V: TRBV29-1
size: NA
D: NA
J: TRBJ1-2
DNA: TGCAGCGTTGATGACGGGGGTGGCTACACCTTC
CDR3: CSVDDGGGYTF

V: TRBV7-2
size: NA
D: NA
J: TRBJ1-2
DNA: TGTGCCAGCAGCTTGGGTGGGGTCGGGGGAGATTATGGCTACACCTTC
CDR3: CASSLGGVGGDYGYTF

V: TRBV5-4
size: once
D: TRBD1
J: TRBJ1-2
DNA: TGTGCCAGCAGCTCTGACAGGGTTCAAGGCCAACTATCTGGCTACACCTTC
CDR3: CASSSDRVQGQLSGYTF

V: TRBV4-2
size: NA
D: NA
J: TRBJ2-7
DNA: TGTGCCAGCAGCCAAGATATAGTGCAGGGCGACTACGAGCAGTACTTC
CDR3: CASSQDIVQGDYEQYF

V: TRBV6-5
size: NA
D: NA
J: TRBJ2-1
DNA: TGTGCCAGCAGTTTCGGGGGAAATGAGCAGTTCTTC
CDR3: CASSFGGNEQFF

V: TRBV6-1
size: NA
D: NA
J: TRBJ1-1
DNA: TGTGCCAGCAGCCCGGGAATGGGCACTGAAGCTTTCTTT
CDR3: CASSPGMGTEAFF

V: TRBV2
size: NA
D: TRBD2
J: TRBJ2-7
DNA: TGTGCCAGCAGTAGACTAGCGGGTTCCTACGAGCAGTACTTC
CDR3: CASSRLAGSYEQYF

V: TRBV2
size: NA
D: NA
J: TRBJ2-7
DNA: TGTGCCAGCGGGCGCTTGGCCTACGAGCAGTACTTC
CDR3: CASGRLAYEQYF

V: TRBV30
size: NA
D: NA
J: TRBJ2-1
DNA: TGTGCCTGGGAGGGGGGGCCGTACAATGAGCAGTTCTTC
CDR3: CAWEGGPYNEQFF

V: TRBV15
size: NA
D: NA
J: TRBJ1-2
DNA: TGTGCCACCTACTCTACCCCGGCAGGGGAGTATGGCTACACCTTC
CDR3: CATYSTPAGEYGYTF

V: TRBV19
size: NA
D: TRBD1
J: TRBJ2-2
DNA: TGTGCCAGTAGTATAGACGACAGGGGTACCGGGGAGCTGTTTTTT
CDR3: CASSIDDRGTGELFF

V: TRBV5-4
size: NA
D: TRBD1
J: TRBJ1-2
DNA: TGTGCCAGCAGCTGGGACAGGGCGCCCCTTGGCTACACCTTC
CDR3: CASSWDRAPLGYTF

V: TRBV6-5
size: NA
D: NA
J: TRBJ2-2
DNA: TGTGTCAGCAGCCCGACTCGTTACACCGGGGAGCTGTTTTTT
CDR3: CVSSPTRYTGELFF

V: TRBV6-4
size: NA
D: NA
J: TRBJ1-5
DNA: TGTGCCAGCAGTGAGGGTACTAGGATGCACTTAGCGCGGCCCCAGCATTTT
CDR3: CASSEGTRMHLARPQHF

V: TRBV9
size: NA
D: TRBD1
J: TRBJ1-1
DNA: TGTGCCAGCAGCCCCGAGGATCAGGGGGGCACTGAAGCTTTCTTT
CDR3: CASSPEDQGGTEAFF

V: TRBV4-1
size: NA
D: TRBD1
J: TRBJ1-4
DNA: TGCGCCAGCAGCCCGGACAGGGGCGCTGAAAAACTGTTTTTT
CDR3: CASSPDRGAEKLFF

V: TRBV5-5
size: NA
D: TRBD1
J: TRBJ1-5
DNA: TGTGCCAGCAGCTCGACAGGGGGGGCGAGGCCCCAGCATTTT
CDR3: CASSSTGGARPQHF

V: TRBV27
size: NA
D: NA
J: TRBJ1-6
DNA: TGTGCCAGCAGCTTTTCAGTAAACTATAATTCACCCCTCCACTTT
CDR3: CASSFSVNYNSPLHF

V: TRBV12-5
size: once
D: NA
J: TRBJ1-1
DNA: TGTGCTAGTGGTTTGAACTCGGACACTGAAGCTTTCTTT
CDR3: CASGLNSDTEAFF

V: TRBV2
size: NA
D: NA
J: TRBJ1-2
DNA: TGTGCCAGCTTGGGGACAAACTATGGCTACACCTTC
CDR3: CASLGTNYGYTF

V: TRBV5-1
size: NA
D: TRBD2
J: TRBJ2-5
DNA: TGCGCCAGCAGCTTGGCGGGACTAGCGGGGGGGCCAGAGACCCAGTACTTC
CDR3: CASSLAGLAGGPETQYF

V: TRBV18
size: NA
D: TRBD1
J: TRBJ2-1
DNA: TGTGCCAGCTCACTAGGACAGGGTTCCTACAATGAGCAGTTCTTC
CDR3: CASSLGQGSYNEQFF

V: TRBV4-1
size: NA
D: NA
J: TRBJ2-7
DNA: TGCGCCAGCAGCCAAGTACTGATCTCCTACGAGCAGTACTTC
CDR3: CASSQVLISYEQYF

V: TRBV5-5
size: NA
D: NA
J: TRBJ2-6
DNA: TGTGCCAGCAGCTTACTAACGACAGCTGGGGCCAACGTCCTGACTTTC
CDR3: CASSLLTTAGANVLTF

V: TRBV7-8
size: NA
D: TRBD1
J: TRBJ2-2
DNA: TGTGCCAGCAGCTTATGGGGACAGTCGAACACCGGGGAGCTGTTTTTT
CDR3: CASSLWGQSNTGELFF

V: TRBV19
size: NA
D: TRBD1
J: TRBJ1-5
DNA: TGTGCCAGTATAGCAGGGGGCGGTGGCAATCAGCCCCAGCATTTT
CDR3: CASIAGGGGNQPQHF

V: TRBV25-1
size: NA
D: NA
J: TRBJ1-3
DNA: TGTGCCAGCAGCCTTACAGGGAGCTCTGGAAACACCATATATTTT
CDR3: CASSLTGSSGNTIYF

V: TRBV4-2
size: NA
D: NA
J: TRBJ2-6
DNA: TGTGCCAGCAGCCAATCTTCCGGGGGGGCCAACGTCCTGACTTTC
CDR3: CASSQSSGGANVLTF

V: TRBV9
size: once
D: NA
J: TRBJ1-1
DNA: TGTGCCAGCAGCGTAGGTGCAGGGGAAGGCACTGAAGCTTTCTTT
CDR3: CASSVGAGEGTEAFF

V: TRBV18
size: NA
D: NA
J: TRBJ2-4
DNA: TGTGCCAGCTCACCACCCGGGGGTTCCGCTCAGTACTTC
CDR3: CASSPPGGSAQYF

V: TRBV9
size: NA
D: TRBD2
J: TRBJ2-5
DNA: TGTGCCAGCAGCGTCCGAGGGACTAGCGGGGGTGCGGAGACCCAGTACTTC
CDR3: CASSVRGTSGGAETQYF

V: TRBV10-3
size: NA
D: NA
J: TRBJ2-3
DNA: TGTGCCATCAGTGAGGAGATGCGGGTTCCAGATACGCAGTATTTT
CDR3: CAISEEMRVPDTQYF

V: TRBV5-1
size: few
D: NA
J: TRBJ1-5
DNA: TGCGCCAGCAGCTTGGGTGAGAATCAGCCCCAGCATTTT
CDR3: CASSLGENQPQHF

V: TRBV6-4
size: NA
D: NA
J: TRBJ2-3
DNA: TGTGCCAGCAGTGAGGTGGGGGGGGCGACAGATACGCAGTATTTT
CDR3: CASSEVGGATDTQYF

V: TRBV11-2
size: NA
D: NA
J: TRBJ1-1
DNA: TGTGCCAGCAGCTCCCCGGTGGCGGGGGCGCTCCGGACTGAAGCTTTCTTT
CDR3: CASSSPVAGALRTEAFF

V: TRBV12-5
size: NA
D: NA
J: TRBJ1-1
DNA: TGTGCTAGTGGTTTGGTAAGAGGAATGCGACTATCGAACACTGAAGCTTTCTTT
CDR3: CASGLVRGMRLSNTEAFF

V: TRBV27
size: NA
D: TRBD1
J: TRBJ1-1
DNA: TGTGCCAGCAAACTGGGACAGGGAAACACTGAAGCTTTCTTT
CDR3: CASKLGQGNTEAFF

V: TRBV9
size: NA
D: NA
J: TRBJ2-3
DNA: TGTGCCAGCAGCGATAGCGGAAGCACAGATACGCAGTATTTT
CDR3: CASSDSGSTDTQYF

V: TRBV7-9
size: NA
D: TRBD1
J: TRBJ2-7
DNA: TGTGCCAGCAGCCCCAGGGGGCTCTACGAGCAGTACTTC
CDR3: CASSPRGLYEQYF

V: TRBV14
size: NA
D: TRBD1
J: TRBJ2-1
DNA: TGTGCCAGCAGCCAAGATCGGTGGGACCAGGGGGCAAGATCAAATGAGCAGTTCTTC
CDR3: CASSQDRWDQGARSNEQFF

V: TRBV15
size: NA
D: TRBD1
J: TRBJ1-4
DNA: TGTGCCACCAGCAGAGATAGGGGGCTTAGGGAAAAACTGTTTTTT
CDR3: CATSRDRGLREKLFF

V: TRBV7-9
size: few
D: TRBD1
J: TRBJ1-6
DNA: TGTGCCAGCAGCTTTTGGGTGGGACAGGGTGATTCACCCCTCCACTTT
CDR3: CASSFWVGQGDSPLHF

V: TRBV5-4
size: NA
D: NA
J: TRBJ1-1
DNA: TGTGCCAGCAGCTTGGGCTTACAGGGCCCTGAAGCTTTCTTT
CDR3: CASSLGLQGPEAFF

V: TRBV9
size: NA
D: NA
J: TRBJ2-3
DNA: TGTGCCAGCAGCGTAGCAGGGCGCCCCACAGATACGCAGTATTTT
CDR3: CASSVAGRPTDTQYF

V: TRBV6-1
size: NA
D: TRBD1
J: TRBJ1-6
DNA: TGTGCCAGCAGTGAAGACTGGACAGGGAGGGACAATTCACCCCTCCACTTT
CDR3: CASSEDWTGRDNSPLHF

V: TRBV9
size: NA
D: NA
J: TRBJ2-4
DNA: TGTGCCAGCAGCCCCGAGGTGGCCAAAAACATTCAGTACTTC
CDR3: CASSPEVAKNIQYF

V: TRBV6-5
size: once
D: TRBD1
J: TRBJ1-1
DNA: TGTGCCAGCATATCGACAGGGGCTGGTGAAGCTTTCTTT
CDR3: CASISTGAGEAFF